This record covers a single T cell receptor beta chain. The table lists this clonotype with a few counts. The target of this receptor is not known. No much larger clone is present one base from it, and per-base qualities are unavailable. Trimming takes 2 bases from V and 5 bases from J, and the germline ends sit 17 bases apart. The CDR3 goes from the cysteine to the phenylalanine over 15 residues. Kept here is only the CDR3 DNA, which spans 45 bases and is read in frame from base 1. From the germline V gene (reference sequence), CDR1 is DFQATT and CDR2 is SNEGSKA. The sample belongs to a study of T cell repertoires in cytomegalovirus infection (dated by TCRdb to the late 2010s). Looking at the study overall: The peptide stimulations were aimed at well-studied HLA-B-restricted epitopes as well as recently identified HLA-C-restricted CMV epitopes, whose presentation resists viral immunomodulation. The HLA type of each donor mattered for the analysis, because public TCR beta signatures pointed to carriage of CMV infection along with the matching HLA type.

Sequenced using an Illumina HiSeq 1500. TCRdb took the public reads, trimmed them with fastp at Q25, ran MiXCR for clone calling and kept in-frame beta chains. Here each entry gathers all rows of one CDR3 protein and keeps the most common genes and DNA. The sample contains hundreds of thousands of distinct CDR3 sequences, roughly 42% of them found a single time. About 45% of the sample is in the top ten clones. In the paper's terms, the treatment or condition label means: in vitro stimulation with specific CMV peptide epitopes to enrich CMV-specific T cells. General conclusions and limits of the study: The ex vivo response was dominated by HLA-C-restricted CMV-specific TCR beta clonotypes, which also provided the single most frequent clonotype in two of eight donors. Cumulative frequency of public TCR beta family members discriminated carriers of CMV infection plus the relevant HLA type in this cohort and an independent approximately 350-donor cohort.

The sequence joins TRBV20-1 to TRBJ2-3, with a tentative D gene TRBD2 over 5 matching bases. Specimen: cultured PBMCs, collected from culture after CMV antigen stimulation. The clonotype was recovered from a human donor in good health (CMV status not recorded). Some clones in this sample may be carry-over from other donors' samples. At the DNA level, the sequence is TGCAGTGCTAGAAGAACGGGCGGAGGAGGAGATACGCAGTATTTT. Protein translation: CSARRTGGGGDTQYF.